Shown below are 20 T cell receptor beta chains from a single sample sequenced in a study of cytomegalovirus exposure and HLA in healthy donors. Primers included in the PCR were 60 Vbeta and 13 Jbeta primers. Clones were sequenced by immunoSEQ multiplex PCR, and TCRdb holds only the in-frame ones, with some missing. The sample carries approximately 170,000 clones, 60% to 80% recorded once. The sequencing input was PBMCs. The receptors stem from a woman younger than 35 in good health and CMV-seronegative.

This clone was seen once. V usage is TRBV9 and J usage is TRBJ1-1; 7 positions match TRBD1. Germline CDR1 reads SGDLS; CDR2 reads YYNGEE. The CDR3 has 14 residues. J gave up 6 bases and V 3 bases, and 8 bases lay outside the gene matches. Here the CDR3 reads CASSASTGYAEAFF. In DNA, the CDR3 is TGTGCCAGCAGCGCCTCGACAGGGTATGCTGAAGCTTTCTTT.

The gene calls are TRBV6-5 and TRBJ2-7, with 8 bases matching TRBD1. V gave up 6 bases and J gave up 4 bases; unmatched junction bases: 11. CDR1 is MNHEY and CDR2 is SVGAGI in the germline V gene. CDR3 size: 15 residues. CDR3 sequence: CASRISSGQDYEQYF. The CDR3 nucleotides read TGTGCCAGCAGAATCTCGTCGGGACAGGATTACGAGCAGTACTTC.

CDR3 amino acids: CASSFDRDNQPQHF. CDR3 DNA: TGTGCCAGCAGCTTCGACAGGGACAATCAGCCCCAGCATTTT. V is TRBV7-9 and J is TRBJ1-5; 7 positions agree with TRBD1. With V trimmed by 3 bases and J by 3 bases, 2 bases remained unmatched. The germline CDR1 and CDR2 sequences are SEHNR and FQNEAQ (reference sequence). There are 14 residues in the CDR3. Drawing the rest from reference TRBV7-9 and TRBJ1-5, the complete variable domain is DTGVSQNPRHKITKRGQNVTFRCDPISEHNRLYWYRQTLGQGPEFLTYFQNEAQLEKSRLLSDRFSAERPKGSFSTLEIQRTEQGDSAMYLCASSFDRDNQPQHFGDGTRLSIL.

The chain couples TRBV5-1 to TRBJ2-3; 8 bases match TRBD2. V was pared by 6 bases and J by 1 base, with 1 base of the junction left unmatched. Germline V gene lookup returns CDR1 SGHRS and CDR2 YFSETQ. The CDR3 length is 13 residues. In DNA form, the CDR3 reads TGCGCCAGCAAGACTAGCGGCACAGATACGCAGTATTTT. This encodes CASKTSGTDTQYF.

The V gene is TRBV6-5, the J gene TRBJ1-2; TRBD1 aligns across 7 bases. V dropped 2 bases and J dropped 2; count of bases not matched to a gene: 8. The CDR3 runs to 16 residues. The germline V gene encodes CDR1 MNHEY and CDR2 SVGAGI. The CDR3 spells CASSYGDSPGNYGYTF. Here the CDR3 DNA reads TGTGCCAGCAGTTACGGGGACAGCCCAGGGAACTATGGCTACACCTTC.

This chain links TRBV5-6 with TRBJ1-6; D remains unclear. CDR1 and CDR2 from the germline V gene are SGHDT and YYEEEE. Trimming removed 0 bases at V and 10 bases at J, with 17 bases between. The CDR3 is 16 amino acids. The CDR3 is CASSLVAGVGFSPLHF. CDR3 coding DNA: TGTGCCAGCAGCTTGGTTGCCGGGGTGGGTTTCTCACCCCTCCACTTT. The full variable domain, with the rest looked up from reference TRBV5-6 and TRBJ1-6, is DAGVTQSPTHLIKTRGQQVTLRCSPKSGHDTVSWYQQALGQGPQFIFQYYEEEERQRGNFPDRFSGHQFPNYSSELNVNALLLGDSALYLCASSLVAGVGFSPLHFGNGTRLTVT.

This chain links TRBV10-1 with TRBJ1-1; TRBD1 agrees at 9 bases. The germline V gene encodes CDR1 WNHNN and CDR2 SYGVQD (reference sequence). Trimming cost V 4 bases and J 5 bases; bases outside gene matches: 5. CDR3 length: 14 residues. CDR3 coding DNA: TGCGCCAGCAGTGGGGACAGGGTGGGTACTGAAGCTTTCTTT. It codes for CASSGDRVGTEAFF.

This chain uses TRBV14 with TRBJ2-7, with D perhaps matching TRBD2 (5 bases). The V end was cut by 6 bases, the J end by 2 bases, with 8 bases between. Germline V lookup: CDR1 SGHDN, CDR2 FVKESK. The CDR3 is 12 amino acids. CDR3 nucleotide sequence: TGTGCCAGCAGTCGGGATGCCTACGAGCAGTACTTC. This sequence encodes CASSRDAYEQYF. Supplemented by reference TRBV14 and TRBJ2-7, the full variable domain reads EAGVTQFPSHSVIEKGQTVTLRCDPISGHDNLYWYRRVMGKEIKFLLHFVKESKQDESGMPNNRFLAERTGGTYSTLKVQPAELEDSGVYFCASSRDAYEQYFGPGTRLTVT.

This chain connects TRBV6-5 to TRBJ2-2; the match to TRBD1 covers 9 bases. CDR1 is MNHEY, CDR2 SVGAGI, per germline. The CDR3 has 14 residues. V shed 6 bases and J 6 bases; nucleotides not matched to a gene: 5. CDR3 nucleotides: TGTGCCAGCAGAAGGGACAGGGCGCCCGGGGAGCTGTTTTTT. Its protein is CASRRDRAPGELFF.

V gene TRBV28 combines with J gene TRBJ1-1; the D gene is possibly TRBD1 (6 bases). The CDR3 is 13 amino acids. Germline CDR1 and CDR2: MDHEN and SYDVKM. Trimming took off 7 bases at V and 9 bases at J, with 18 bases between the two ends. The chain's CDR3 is CASNTGKGVKAFF. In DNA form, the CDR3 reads TGTGCCAGCAACACAGGGAAGGGAGTGAAAGCTTTCTTT.

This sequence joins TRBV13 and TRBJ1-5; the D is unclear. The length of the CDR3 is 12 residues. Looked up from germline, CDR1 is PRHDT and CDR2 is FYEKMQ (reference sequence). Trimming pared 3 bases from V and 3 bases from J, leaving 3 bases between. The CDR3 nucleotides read TGTGCCAGCAGCTTCAACAATCAGCCCCAGCATTTT. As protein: CASSFNNQPQHF.

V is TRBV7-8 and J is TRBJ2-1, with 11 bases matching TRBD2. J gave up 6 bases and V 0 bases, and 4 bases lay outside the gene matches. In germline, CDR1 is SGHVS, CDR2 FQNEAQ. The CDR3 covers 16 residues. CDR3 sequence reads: CASSLAALAGVNEQFF. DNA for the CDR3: TGTGCCAGCAGCTTAGCAGCACTAGCGGGAGTCAATGAGCAGTTCTTC.

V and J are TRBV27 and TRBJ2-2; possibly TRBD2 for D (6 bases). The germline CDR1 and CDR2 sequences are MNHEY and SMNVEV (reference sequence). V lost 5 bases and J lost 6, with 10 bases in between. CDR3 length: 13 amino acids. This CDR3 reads CASSDRRAGELFF. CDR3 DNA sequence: TGTGCCAGCAGTGACCGGAGGGCCGGGGAGCTGTTTTTT.

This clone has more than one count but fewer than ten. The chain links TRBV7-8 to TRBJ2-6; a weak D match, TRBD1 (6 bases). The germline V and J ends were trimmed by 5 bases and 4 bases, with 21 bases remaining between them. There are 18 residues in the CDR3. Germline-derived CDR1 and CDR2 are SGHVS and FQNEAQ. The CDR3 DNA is TGTGCCAGCAGCCCGGAGGTGACAGGCTCCTTGGGGGCCAACGTCCTGACTTTC. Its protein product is CASSPEVTGSLGANVLTF.

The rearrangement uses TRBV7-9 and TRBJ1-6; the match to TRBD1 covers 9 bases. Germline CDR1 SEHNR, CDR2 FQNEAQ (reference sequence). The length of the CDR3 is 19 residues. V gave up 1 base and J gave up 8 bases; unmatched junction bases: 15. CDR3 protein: CASSLGSLSGQGFYSPLHF. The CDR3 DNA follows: TGTGCCAGCAGCTTAGGTTCCTTATCGGGACAGGGTTTTTATTCACCCCTCCACTTT.

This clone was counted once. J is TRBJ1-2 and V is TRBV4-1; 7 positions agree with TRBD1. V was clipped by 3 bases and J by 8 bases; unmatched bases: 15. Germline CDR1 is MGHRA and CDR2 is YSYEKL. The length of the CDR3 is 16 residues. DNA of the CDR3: TGCGCCAGCAGCCAGGGAACAGGGGTTTTTATCGGGGGCTACACCTTC. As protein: CASSQGTGVFIGGYTF.

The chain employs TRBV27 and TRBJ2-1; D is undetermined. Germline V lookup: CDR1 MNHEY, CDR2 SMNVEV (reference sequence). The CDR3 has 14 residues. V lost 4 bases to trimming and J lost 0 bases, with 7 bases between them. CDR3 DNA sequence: TGTGCCAGCAGTTACTCGAGCTCCTACAATGAGCAGTTCTTC. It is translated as CASSYSSSYNEQFF.

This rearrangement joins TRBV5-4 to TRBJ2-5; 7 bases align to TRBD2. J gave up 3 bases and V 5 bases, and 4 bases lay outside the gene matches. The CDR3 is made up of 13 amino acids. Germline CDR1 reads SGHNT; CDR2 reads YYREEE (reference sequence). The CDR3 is CASRTLAKETQYF. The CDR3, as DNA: TGTGCCAGCAGGACACTAGCGAAAGAGACCCAGTACTTC.

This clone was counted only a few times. The DNA of the CDR3 is TGTGCCAGCACCCCGGTGGGACTCGCTAACACTGAAGCTTTCTTT. It codes for CASTPVGLANTEAFF. The chain employs TRBV4-2 and TRBJ1-1; possible D gene TRBD1, 5 bases. The V end was cut by 7 bases, the J end by 2 bases, with 17 bases between. The germline V gene has CDR1 LGHNA and CDR2 YNFKEQ. CDR3 length equals 15 residues.

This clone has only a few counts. The DNA for the CDR3 is TGTGCCAGCAGCCTACCCGATGGTCGCTATGGCTACACCTTC. Translation gives CASSLPDGRYGYTF. The rearrangement links TRBV7-2 to TRBJ1-2; D unclear. Germline V gene sequence: CDR1 SGHTA, CDR2 FQGNSA. This CDR3 is 14 amino acids long. V was cut by 5 bases and J by 4 bases, with 14 bases left in between.